Following are 7 T cell receptor beta chains from one sample sequenced in a study of T-cell reconstitution after alpha-beta-depleted transplantation in children. Preparing the TCRbeta library involved the use of unique molecular identifiers. TCRdb re-analysed the PCR reads in MiXCR, keeping a single row per CDR3 protein. Among about 360,000 distinct CDR3 sequences listed, 13% were seen once. The sample consisted of PBMCs, taken from the stem cell graft. The receptors were sampled from a human donor who donated a stem cell graft to a child with Fanconi anemia.

This clonotype was seen more than once but under ten times. The CDR3 sequence is CASTRGQGEKLFF. For the CDR3, the DNA is TGTGCCAGCACCAGAGGACAGGGTGAAAAACTGTTTTTT. The chain recombines TRBV2 with TRBJ1-4; 8 nucleotides agree with TRBD1. The CDR3 loop spans 13 amino acids. V trimming: 7 bases; J trimming: 7 bases; junction bases outside the gene matches: 5. Germline CDR1 and CDR2: SNHLY and FYNNEI.

This chain joins TRBV9 and TRBJ1-4; 7 bases agree with TRBD1. Unmatched junction bases numbered 3, after V lost 2 bases and J lost 2 bases. In germline, CDR1 is SGDLS, CDR2 YYNGEE. CDR3 length equals 15 residues. The CDR3 bases are TGTGCCAGCAGCGTCAGGACAGGCACTAATGAAAAACTGTTTTTT. This encodes CASSVRTGTNEKLFF.

This clonotype has only a few counts. The gene calls are TRBV5-6 and TRBJ2-3; TRBD1 matches at 12 bases. Germline V CDR1 and CDR2: SGHDT, YYEEEE. The CDR3 loop spans 15 amino acids. The V and J ends lost 4 bases and 2 bases, in that order; junction bases with no gene match: 2. The CDR3 reads CASSGTGGFTDTQYF. The CDR3 DNA reads TGTGCCAGCAGCGGGACAGGGGGCTTCACAGATACGCAGTATTTT.

This clonotype was found a few times. This chain links TRBV7-9 with TRBJ2-3; D uncertain. V was pared by 5 bases and J by 0 bases, with 18 bases between. Looked up from germline, CDR1 is SEHNR and CDR2 is FQNEAQ (reference sequence). The CDR3 contains 17 residues. The CDR3 region has the DNA TGTGCCAGCAGCGGACGACAAGTAGCAACTAGCACAGATACGCAGTATTTT. The encoded protein is CASSGRQVATSTDTQYF.

This clonotype was recorded at least ten times. The chain carries TRBV20-1 and TRBJ2-1, with 13 bases that match TRBD2. The CDR3 is made up of 18 amino acids. Germline loops: CDR1 DFQATT, CDR2 SNEGSKA (reference sequence). Losses at the gene ends were 3 bases for V and 0 bases for J; bases not matched to a gene: 8. CDR3 sequence reads: CSARGLAGRRSSYNEQFF. CDR3 DNA: TGCAGTGCTAGGGGACTAGCGGGGCGACGAAGCTCCTACAATGAGCAGTTCTTC.

This clonotype has only a few counts. V and J are TRBV10-3 and TRBJ2-7; TRBD1 or TRBD2 may be the D gene (5 bases each). CDR3 length: 11 amino acids. Looked up from germline, CDR1 is ENHRY and CDR2 is SYGVKD. V was trimmed by 8 bases and J by 5 bases, leaving 10 bases between them. The CDR3 coding sequence is TGTGCCATCGGGACCGTAAACGAGCAGTACTTC. Its translation: CAIGTVNEQYF.

This chain uses TRBV7-2 with TRBJ2-1; D unresolved. The germline V gene encodes CDR1 SGHTA and CDR2 FQGNSA. The germline V and J ends were trimmed by 7 bases and 11 bases, with 15 bases remaining between them. The CDR3 contains 12 residues. The CDR3, as DNA: TGTGCCAGCACCCCGGGTGGGCGCAAGCAGTTCTTC. Translating it yields CASTPGGRKQFF.